This T cell receptor beta chain came from a study of T cell changes during pregnancy in multiple sclerosis. The ends were cut back, 0 bases at V and 1 base at J, with 15 bases in the middle. The CDR3 consists of 17 residues. CDR1 LGHNA and CDR2 YNFKEQ come from the germline V gene. Using immunoSEQ multiplex PCR, the repertoire was profiled, and TCRdb retains in-frame clones only, with some absent. The data show 93,000 or so clones, around 90% seen once. Here the sequenced sample was peripheral blood, taken before pregnancy. The receptor was derived from a female donor with multiple sclerosis, enrolled in a pregnancy study. The chain is built from TRBV4-2 and TRBJ1-2; D is perhaps TRBD1 (6 bases). CDR3: CASSQDAGTPSNYGYTF. In DNA form, the CDR3 reads TGTGCCAGCAGCCAAGACGCCGGGACACCAAGTAACTATGGCTACACCTTC.